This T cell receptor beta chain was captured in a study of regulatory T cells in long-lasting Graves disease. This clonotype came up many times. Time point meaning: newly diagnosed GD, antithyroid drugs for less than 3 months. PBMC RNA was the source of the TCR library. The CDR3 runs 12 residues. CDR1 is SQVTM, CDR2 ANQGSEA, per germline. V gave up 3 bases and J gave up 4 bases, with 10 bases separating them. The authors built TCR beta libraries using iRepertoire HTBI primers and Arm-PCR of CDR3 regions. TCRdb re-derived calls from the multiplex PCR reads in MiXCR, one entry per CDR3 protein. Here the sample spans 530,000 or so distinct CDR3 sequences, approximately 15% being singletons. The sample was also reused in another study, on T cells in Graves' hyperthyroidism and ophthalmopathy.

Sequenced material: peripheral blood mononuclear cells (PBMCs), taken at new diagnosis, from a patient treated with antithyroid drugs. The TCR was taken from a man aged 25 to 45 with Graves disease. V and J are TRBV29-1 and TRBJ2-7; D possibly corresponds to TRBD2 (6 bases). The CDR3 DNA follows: TGCAGCGTTGATGTGGAGGGGTACGAGCAGTACTTC. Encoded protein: CSVDVEGYEQYF.